This paragraph covers one TCR beta chain sequence. Its specificity is not known. Trimming stripped 6 bases from V and 6 bases from J, with 14 bases between. CDR1 is MNHNS and CDR2 is SASEGT in the germline V gene. The CDR3 runs to 13 residues. The data were taken from a study of CD8 T cells in ankylosing spondylitis. Study-wide findings and caveats: There were earlier reports of some motif variants in reactive arthritis synovial fluid and blood. For ankylosing spondylitis blood, a TCR beta motif of 7 or 8 highly homologous variants appeared characteristic. Disease-linked clones, CD8+, were relatively rare in peripheral blood.

As the method for making TCR beta libraries, quantitative 5'-RACE with molecular barcodes was used. TCRdb processed the 5' RACE reads anew with MiXCR; each CDR3 protein has one entry. The sample lists around 770,000 distinct CDR3 sequences; under 20% were seen once. The chain uses TRBV6-1 and TRBJ2-5, with a tentative D call TRBD2 (5 bases). Sequenced material: blood, either unsorted or a sorted T cell fraction (not recorded which). The source of this sequence is a male donor with ankylosing spondylitis. CDR3 region: CASRGSEEKTQYF. DNA for the CDR3: TGTGCCAGCAGGGGGTCGGAGGAGAAGACCCAGTACTTC.